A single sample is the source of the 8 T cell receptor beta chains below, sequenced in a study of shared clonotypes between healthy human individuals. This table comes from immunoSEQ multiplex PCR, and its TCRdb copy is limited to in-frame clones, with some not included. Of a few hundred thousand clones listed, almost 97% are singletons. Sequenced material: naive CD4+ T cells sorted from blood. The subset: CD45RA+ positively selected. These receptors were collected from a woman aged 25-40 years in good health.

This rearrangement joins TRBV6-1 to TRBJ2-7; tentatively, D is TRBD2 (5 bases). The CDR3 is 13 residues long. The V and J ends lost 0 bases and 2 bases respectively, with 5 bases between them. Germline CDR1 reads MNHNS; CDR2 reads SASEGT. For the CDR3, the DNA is TGTGCCAGCAGTGAAGCGCGGGCCTACGAGCAGTACTTC. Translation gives CASSEARAYEQYF.

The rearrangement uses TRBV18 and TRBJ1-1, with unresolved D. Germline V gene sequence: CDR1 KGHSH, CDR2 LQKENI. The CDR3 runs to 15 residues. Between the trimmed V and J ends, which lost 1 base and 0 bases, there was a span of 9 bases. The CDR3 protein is CASSPLDTLNTEAFF. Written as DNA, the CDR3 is TGTGCCAGCTCACCACTCGACACCCTGAACACTGAAGCTTTCTTT.

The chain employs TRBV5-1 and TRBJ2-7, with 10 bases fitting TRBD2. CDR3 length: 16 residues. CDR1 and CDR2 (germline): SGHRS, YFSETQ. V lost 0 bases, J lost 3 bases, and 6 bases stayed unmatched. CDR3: CASSLAHLAGVYEQYF. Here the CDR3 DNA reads TGCGCCAGCAGCTTGGCCCACCTAGCGGGAGTCTACGAGCAGTACTTC.

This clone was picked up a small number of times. CDR3 DNA sequence: TGTGCCAGCAGCACCCGTGCAAACTATGGCTACACCTTC. Its translation is CASSTRANYGYTF. V is TRBV5-4 and J is TRBJ1-2; no reliable D call. V was trimmed by 4 bases and J by 2 bases, leaving 9 bases between them. The length of the CDR3 is 13 residues. Germline V CDR1 and CDR2: SGHNT, YYREEE (reference sequence). Full variable domain (rest looked up from reference TRBV5-4 and TRBJ1-2): ETGVTQSPTHLIKTRGQQVTLRCSSQSGHNTVSWYQQALGQGPQFIFQYYREEENGRGNFPPRFSGLQFPNYSSELNVNALELDDSALYLCASSTRANYGYTFGSGTRLTVV.

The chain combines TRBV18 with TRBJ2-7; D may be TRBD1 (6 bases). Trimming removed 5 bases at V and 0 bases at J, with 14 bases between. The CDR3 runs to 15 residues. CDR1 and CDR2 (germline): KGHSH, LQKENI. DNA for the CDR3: TGTGCCAGCTCATCAAACAGGGACCTCTCCTACGAGCAGTACTTC. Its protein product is CASSSNRDLSYEQYF. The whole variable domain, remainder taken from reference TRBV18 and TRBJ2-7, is NAGVMQNPRHLVRRRGQEARLRCSPMKGHSHVYWYRQLPEEGLKFMVYLQKENIIDESGMPKERFSAEFPKEGPSILRIQQVVRGDSAAYFCASSSNRDLSYEQYFGPGTRLTVT.

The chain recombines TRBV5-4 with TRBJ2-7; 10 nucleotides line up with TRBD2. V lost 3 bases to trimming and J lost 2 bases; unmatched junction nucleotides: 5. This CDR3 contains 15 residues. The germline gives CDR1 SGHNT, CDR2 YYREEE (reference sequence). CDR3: CASSSGTSAAYEQYF. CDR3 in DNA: TGTGCCAGCAGCTCAGGGACTAGCGCAGCCTACGAGCAGTACTTC. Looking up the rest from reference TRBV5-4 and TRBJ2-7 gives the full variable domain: ETGVTQSPTHLIKTRGQQVTLRCSSQSGHNTVSWYQQALGQGPQFIFQYYREEENGRGNFPPRFSGLQFPNYSSELNVNALELDDSALYLCASSSGTSAAYEQYFGPGTRLTVT.

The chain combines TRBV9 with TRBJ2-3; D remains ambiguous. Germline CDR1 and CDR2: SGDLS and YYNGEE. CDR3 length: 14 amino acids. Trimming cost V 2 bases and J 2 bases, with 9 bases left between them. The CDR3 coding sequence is TGTGCCAGCAGCGTCCGATTTTTCACAGATACGCAGTATTTT. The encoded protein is CASSVRFFTDTQYF.

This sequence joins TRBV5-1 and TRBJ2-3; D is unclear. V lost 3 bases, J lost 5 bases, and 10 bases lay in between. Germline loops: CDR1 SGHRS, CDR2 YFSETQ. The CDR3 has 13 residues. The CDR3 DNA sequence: TGCGCCAGCAGCTCCGGGCAGCGAGATACGCAGTATTTT. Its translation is CASSSGQRDTQYF.